This section outlines one T cell receptor (beta chain) sequence together with its context. This sample was taken from a study of control samples from healthy donors and cancer patients. The data were produced by immunoSEQ multiplex PCR, yet TCRdb's version contains in-frame clones alone and is incomplete. The sample consists of some 130,000 clones, around 96% of them appearing once. V was cut by 4 bases and J by 0 bases, with 7 bases left in between. The CDR3 is 14 residues long. Germline loops: CDR1 SGDLS, CDR2 YYNGEE. The chain is built from TRBV9 and TRBJ1-4; D gene ambiguous. This clonotype originated in a man in his thirties or forties in good health. The sequenced sample consisted of blood. The CDR3 coding sequence is TGTGCCAGCAGCCCCTCCCCAACTAATGAAAAACTGTTTTTT. Its translation: CASSPSPTNEKLFF.